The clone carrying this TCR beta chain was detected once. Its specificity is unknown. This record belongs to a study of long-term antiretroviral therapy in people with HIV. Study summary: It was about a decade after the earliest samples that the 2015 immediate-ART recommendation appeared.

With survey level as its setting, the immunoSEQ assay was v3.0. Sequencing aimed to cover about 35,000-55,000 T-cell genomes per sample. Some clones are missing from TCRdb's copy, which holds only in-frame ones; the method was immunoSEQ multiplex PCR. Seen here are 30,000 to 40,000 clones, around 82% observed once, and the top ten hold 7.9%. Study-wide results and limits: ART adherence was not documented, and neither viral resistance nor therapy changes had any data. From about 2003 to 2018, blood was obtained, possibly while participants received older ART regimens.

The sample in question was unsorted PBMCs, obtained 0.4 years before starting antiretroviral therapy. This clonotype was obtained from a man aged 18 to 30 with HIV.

CDR3 nucleotide sequence: TGTGCCTGGAGTGTCTCGGCTAACTATGGCTACACCTTC. This codes for CAWSVSANYGYTF. The chain joins TRBV30 to TRBJ1-2; D unresolved. The germline gives CDR1 GTSNPN, CDR2 SVGIG (reference sequence). The CDR3 has 13 residues. V shed 0 bases and J shed 0 bases, with 5 bases lying between them.